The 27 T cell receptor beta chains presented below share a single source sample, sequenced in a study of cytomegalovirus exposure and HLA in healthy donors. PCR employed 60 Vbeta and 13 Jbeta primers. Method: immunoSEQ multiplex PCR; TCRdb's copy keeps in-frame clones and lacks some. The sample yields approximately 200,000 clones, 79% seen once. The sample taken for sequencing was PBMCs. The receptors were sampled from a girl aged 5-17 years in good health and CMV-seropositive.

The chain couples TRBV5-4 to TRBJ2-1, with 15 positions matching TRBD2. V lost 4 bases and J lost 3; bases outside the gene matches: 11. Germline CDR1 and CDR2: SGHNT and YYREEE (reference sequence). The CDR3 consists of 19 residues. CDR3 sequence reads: CASSIPRTSGGANYNEQFF. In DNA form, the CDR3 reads TGTGCCAGCAGCATCCCCCGGACTAGCGGGGGGGCTAACTACAATGAGCAGTTCTTC. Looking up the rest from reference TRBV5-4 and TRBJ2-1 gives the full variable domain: ETGVTQSPTHLIKTRGQQVTLRCSSQSGHNTVSWYQQALGQGPQFIFQYYREEENGRGNFPPRFSGLQFPNYSSELNVNALELDDSALYLCASSIPRTSGGANYNEQFFGPGTRLTVL.

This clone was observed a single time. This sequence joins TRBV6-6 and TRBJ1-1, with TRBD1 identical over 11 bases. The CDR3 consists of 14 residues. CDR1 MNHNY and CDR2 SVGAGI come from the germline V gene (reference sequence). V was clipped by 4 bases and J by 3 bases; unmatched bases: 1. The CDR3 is CASSSGQGDTEAFF. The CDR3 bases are TGTGCCAGCAGTTCGGGACAGGGGGACACTGAAGCTTTCTTT.

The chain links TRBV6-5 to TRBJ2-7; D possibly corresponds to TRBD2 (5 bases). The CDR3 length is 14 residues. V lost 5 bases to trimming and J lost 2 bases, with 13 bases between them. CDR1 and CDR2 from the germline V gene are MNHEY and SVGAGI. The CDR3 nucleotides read TGTGCCAGCAGTACCTCGTCGGGGACCTACGAGCAGTACTTC. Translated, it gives CASSTSSGTYEQYF.

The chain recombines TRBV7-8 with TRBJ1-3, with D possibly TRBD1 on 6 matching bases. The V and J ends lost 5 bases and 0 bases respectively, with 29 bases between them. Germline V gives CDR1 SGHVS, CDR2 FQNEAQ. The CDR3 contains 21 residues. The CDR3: CASSPRMAGEEGFLSGNTIYF. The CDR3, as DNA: TGTGCCAGCAGCCCAAGAATGGCAGGGGAAGAAGGATTTCTCTCTGGAAACACCATATATTTT.

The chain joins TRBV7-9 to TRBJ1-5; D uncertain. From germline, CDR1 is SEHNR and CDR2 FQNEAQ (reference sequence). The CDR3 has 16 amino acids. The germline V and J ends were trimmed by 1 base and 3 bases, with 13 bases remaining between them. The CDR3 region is CASSLGSVNPNQPQHF. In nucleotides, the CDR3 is TGTGCCAGCAGCTTAGGTAGTGTAAATCCCAATCAGCCCCAGCATTTT. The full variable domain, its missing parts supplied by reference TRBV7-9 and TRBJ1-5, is DTGVSQNPRHKITKRGQNVTFRCDPISEHNRLYWYRQTLGQGPEFLTYFQNEAQLEKSRLLSDRFSAERPKGSFSTLEIQRTEQGDSAMYLCASSLGSVNPNQPQHFGDGTRLSIL.

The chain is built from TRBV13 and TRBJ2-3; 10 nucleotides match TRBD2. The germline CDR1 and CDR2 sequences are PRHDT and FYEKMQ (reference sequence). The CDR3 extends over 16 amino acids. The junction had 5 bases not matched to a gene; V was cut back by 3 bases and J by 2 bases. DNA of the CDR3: TGTGCCAGCAGCTTGGGTAGCGGGGGGTTCACAGATACGCAGTATTTT. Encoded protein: CASSLGSGGFTDTQYF.

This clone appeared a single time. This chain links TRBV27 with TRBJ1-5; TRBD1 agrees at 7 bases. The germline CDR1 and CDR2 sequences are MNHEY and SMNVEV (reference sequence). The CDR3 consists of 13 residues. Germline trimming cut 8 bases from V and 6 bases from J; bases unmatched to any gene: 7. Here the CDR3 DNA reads TGTGCCAGCGGCCGACAGGGCGGTCAGCCCCAGCATTTT. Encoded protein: CASGRQGGQPQHF.

The DNA of the CDR3 is TGTGCCTGGAGTGTAGGGACAGGGAGGAACGAGCAGTACTTC. Translating gives CAWSVGTGRNEQYF. The V and J genes are TRBV30 and TRBJ2-7; 9 nucleotides agree with TRBD1. Germline loops: CDR1 GTSNPN, CDR2 SVGIG (reference sequence). The CDR3 loop spans 14 amino acids. V lost 0 bases to trimming and J lost 5 bases; unmatched junction nucleotides: 5.

The CDR3 loop reads CASSQVAYHSYNEQFF. As DNA, the CDR3 is TGTGCCAGCAGCCAAGTAGCGTACCACTCCTACAATGAGCAGTTCTTC. The chain carries TRBV14 and TRBJ2-1; D may be TRBD2 (5 bases). The CDR3 is 16 amino acids. Germline V gene sequence: CDR1 SGHDN, CDR2 FVKESK. V lost 1 base and J 0 bases, leaving 10 bases between the germline ends.

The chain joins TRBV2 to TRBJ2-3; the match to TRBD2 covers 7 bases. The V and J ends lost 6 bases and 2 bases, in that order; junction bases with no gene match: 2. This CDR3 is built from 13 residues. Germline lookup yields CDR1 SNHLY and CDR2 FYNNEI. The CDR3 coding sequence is TGTGCCAGCAGCGGGGGGAACACAGATACGCAGTATTTT. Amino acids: CASSGGNTDTQYF.

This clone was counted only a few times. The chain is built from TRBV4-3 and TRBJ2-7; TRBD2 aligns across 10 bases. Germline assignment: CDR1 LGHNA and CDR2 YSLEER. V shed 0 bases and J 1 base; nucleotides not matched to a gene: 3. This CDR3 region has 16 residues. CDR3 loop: CASSQDFSGGSYEQYF. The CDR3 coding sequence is TGCGCCAGCAGCCAAGATTTTAGCGGGGGGTCCTACGAGCAGTACTTC.

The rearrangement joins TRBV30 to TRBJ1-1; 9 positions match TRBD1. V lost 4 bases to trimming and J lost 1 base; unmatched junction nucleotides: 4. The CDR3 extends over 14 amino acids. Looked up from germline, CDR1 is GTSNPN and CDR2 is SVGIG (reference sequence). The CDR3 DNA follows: TGTGCCTGGACGGACAGGGGACCGAACACTGAAGCTTTCTTT. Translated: CAWTDRGPNTEAFF.

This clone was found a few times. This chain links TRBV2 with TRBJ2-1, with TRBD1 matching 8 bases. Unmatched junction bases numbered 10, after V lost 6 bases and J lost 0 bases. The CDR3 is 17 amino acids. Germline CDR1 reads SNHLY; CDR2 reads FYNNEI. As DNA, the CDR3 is TGTGCCAGCAGCGCAGCGACAGGGGCCAGCTCCTACAATGAGCAGTTCTTC. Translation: CASSAATGASSYNEQFF.

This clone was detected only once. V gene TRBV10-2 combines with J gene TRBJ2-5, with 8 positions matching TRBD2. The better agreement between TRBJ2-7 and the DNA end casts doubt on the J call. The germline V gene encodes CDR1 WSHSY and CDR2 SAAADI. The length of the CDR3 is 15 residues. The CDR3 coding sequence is TGCGCCAGCAGTGACCCGGGACTAGGGGCCTACGAGCAGTACTTC. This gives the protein CASSDPGLGAYEQYF.

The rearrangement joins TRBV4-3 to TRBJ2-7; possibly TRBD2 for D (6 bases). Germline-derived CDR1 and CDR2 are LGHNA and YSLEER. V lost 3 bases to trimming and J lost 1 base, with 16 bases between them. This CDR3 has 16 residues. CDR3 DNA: TGCGCCAGCAGCCATAAAAGGGGTGGGGGGTCCTACGAGCAGTACTTC. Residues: CASSHKRGGGSYEQYF.

The CDR3 DNA is TGTGCCAGCAGCCTCGGGGGGGCAGCCTACGAGCAGTACTTC. Protein sequence: CASSLGGAAYEQYF. V gene TRBV5-6 combines with J gene TRBJ2-7; 8 nucleotides match TRBD2. There are 14 residues in the CDR3. Per the germline V gene, CDR1 is SGHDT and CDR2 is YYEEEE. V shed 4 bases and J 2 bases; nucleotides not matched to a gene: 5.

Here the CDR3 DNA reads TGTGCCAGCAGCCCGACAGGGCACGGGGAGCTGTTTTTT. This translates into CASSPTGHGELFF. The genes are TRBV7-9 and TRBJ2-2; 7 positions agree with TRBD1. Germline CDR1 and CDR2: SEHNR and FQNEAQ (reference sequence). The ends lost 5 bases at V and 7 bases at J; junction bases unmatched: 4. The CDR3 sequence is 13 residues long.

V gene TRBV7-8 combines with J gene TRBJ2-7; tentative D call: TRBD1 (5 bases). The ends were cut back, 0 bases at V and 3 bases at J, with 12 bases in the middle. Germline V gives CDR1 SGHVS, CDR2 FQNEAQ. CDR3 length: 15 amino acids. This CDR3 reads CASSLAGQGIYEQYF. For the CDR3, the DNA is TGTGCCAGCAGCTTAGCGGGGCAGGGAATCTACGAGCAGTACTTC.

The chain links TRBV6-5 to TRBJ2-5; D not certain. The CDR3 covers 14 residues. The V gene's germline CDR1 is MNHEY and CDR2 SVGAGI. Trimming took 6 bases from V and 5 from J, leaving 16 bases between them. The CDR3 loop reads CASRDSLFGETQYF. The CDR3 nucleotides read TGTGCCAGCAGAGACTCCCTCTTTGGGGAGACCCAGTACTTC.

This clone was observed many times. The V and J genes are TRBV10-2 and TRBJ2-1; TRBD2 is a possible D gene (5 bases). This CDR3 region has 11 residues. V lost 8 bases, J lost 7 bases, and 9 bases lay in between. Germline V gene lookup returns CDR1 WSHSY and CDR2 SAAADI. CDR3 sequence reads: CASGPGNEQFF. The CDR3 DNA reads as TGCGCCAGCGGACCGGGGAATGAGCAGTTCTTC.

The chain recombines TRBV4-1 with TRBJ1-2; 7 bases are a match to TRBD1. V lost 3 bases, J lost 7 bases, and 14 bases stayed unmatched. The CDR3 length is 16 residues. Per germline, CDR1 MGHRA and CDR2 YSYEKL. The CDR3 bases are TGCGCCAGCAGCCATCCTAACGGAGGGGGCGCGGGTGGCTACACCTTC. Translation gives CASSHPNGGGAGGYTF.

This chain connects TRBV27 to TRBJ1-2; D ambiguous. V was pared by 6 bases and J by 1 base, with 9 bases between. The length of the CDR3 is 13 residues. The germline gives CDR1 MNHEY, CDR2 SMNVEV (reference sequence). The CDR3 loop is CASRAPGNYGYTF. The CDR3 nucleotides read TGTGCCAGCAGGGCACCGGGTAACTATGGCTACACCTTC.

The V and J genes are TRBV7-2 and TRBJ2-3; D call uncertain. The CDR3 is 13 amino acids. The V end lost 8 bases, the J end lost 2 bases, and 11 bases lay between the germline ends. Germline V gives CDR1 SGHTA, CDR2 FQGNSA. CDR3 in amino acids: CASLPSYTDTQYF. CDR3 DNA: TGTGCCAGCCTTCCGTCCTACACAGATACGCAGTATTTT.

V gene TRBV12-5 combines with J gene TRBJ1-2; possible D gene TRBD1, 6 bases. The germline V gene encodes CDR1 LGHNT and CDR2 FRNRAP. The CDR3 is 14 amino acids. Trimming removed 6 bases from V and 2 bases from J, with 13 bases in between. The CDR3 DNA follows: TGTGCTAGTGGCATGGACCAGGGGAACTATGGCTACACCTTC. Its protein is CASGMDQGNYGYTF.

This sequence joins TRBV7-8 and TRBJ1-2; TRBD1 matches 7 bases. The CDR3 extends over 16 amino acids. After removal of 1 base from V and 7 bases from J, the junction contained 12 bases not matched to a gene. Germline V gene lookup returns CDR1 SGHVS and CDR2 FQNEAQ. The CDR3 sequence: CASSLVVGGKESGYTF. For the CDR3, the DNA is TGTGCCAGCAGCTTAGTGGTAGGGGGCAAGGAGAGTGGCTACACCTTC. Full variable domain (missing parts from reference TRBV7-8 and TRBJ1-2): GAGVSQSPRYKVAKRGQDVALRCDPISGHVSLFWYQQALGQGPEFLTYFQNEAQLDKSGLPSDRFFAERPEGSVSTLKIQRTQQEDSAVYLCASSLVVGGKESGYTFGSGTRLTVV.

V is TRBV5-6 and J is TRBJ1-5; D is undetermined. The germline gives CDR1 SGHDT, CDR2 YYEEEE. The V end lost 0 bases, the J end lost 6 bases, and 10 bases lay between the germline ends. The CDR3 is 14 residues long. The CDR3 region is CASSLEREGQPQHF. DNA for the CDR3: TGTGCCAGCAGCTTGGAAAGAGAGGGTCAGCCCCAGCATTTT.

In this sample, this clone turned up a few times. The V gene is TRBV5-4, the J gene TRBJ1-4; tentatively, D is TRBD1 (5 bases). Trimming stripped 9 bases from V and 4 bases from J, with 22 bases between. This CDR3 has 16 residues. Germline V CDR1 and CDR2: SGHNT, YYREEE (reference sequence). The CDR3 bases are TGTGCCACTAGCAATATCGGGGGAGAGAGTAATGAAAAACTGTTTTTT. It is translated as CATSNIGGESNEKLFF. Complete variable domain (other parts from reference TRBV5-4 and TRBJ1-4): ETGVTQSPTHLIKTRGQQVTLRCSSQSGHNTVSWYQQALGQGPQFIFQYYREEENGRGNFPPRFSGLQFPNYSSELNVNALELDDSALYLCATSNIGGESNEKLFFGSGTQLSVL.